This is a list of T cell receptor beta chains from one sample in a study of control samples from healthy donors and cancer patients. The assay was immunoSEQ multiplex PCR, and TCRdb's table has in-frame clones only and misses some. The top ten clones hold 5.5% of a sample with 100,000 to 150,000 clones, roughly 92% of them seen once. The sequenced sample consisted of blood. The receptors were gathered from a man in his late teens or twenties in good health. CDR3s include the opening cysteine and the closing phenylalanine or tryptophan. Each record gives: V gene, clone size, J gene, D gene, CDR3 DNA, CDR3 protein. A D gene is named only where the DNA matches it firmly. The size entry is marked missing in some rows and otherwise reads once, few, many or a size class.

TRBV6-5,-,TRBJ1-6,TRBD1,TGTGCCAGCAGTAACAGGGGGCAGAATTCACCCCTCCACTTT,CASSNRGQNSPLHF
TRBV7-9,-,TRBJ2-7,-,TGTGCCAGCAGCTTAGTGGGGCAGGATCCCTACGAGCAGTACTTC,CASSLVGQDPYEQYF
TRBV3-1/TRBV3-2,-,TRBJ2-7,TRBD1,TGTGCCAGCAGCCAGCCACTGGGACAGGGGGCGGTCTACGAGCAGTACTTC,CASSQPLGQGAVYEQYF
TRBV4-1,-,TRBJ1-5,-,TGCGCCAGCAGCCTCATCCCAGGGACGGGGTTTAATCAGCCCCAGCATTTT,CASSLIPGTGFNQPQHF
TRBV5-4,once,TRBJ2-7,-,TGTGCCAGCAGCCTGGGGTCGGGGGCCGGGGCAGCCTACGAGCAGTACTTC,CASSLGSGAGAAYEQYF
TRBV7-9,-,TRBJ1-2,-,TGTGCCAGCAGCTTTTGGGGGGATGGCTACACCTTC,CASSFWGDGYTF
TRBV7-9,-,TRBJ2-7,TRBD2,TGTGCCAGCAGCCTTAGCGGGGCCGTCTACGAGCAGTACTTC,CASSLSGAVYEQYF
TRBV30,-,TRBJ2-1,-,TGTGCCTGGAGTCTAGCTAATGGGGGGAATTCCTACAATGAGCAGTTCTTC,CAWSLANGGNSYNEQFF
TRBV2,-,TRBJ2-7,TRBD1,TGTGCCAGCATTACGGACAGGGGCGCGGGAGAGCAGTACTTC,CASITDRGAGEQYF
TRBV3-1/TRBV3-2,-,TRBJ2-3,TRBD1,TGTGCCAGCAGCCAAAAGGGGGCAACAGATACGCAGTATTTT,CASSQKGATDTQYF
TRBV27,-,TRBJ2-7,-,TGTGCCAGCAGTTCTGGGGGGCCGTCGTACGAGCAGTACTTC,CASSSGGPSYEQYF
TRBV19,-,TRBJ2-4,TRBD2,TGTGCCAGTAGTATCGGGGGGGAGGACATTCAGTACTTC,CASSIGGEDIQYF
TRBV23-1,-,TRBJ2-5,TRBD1,TGCGCCAGCAGTCAACCCCAGACAGGGGAGAAACCCGAGACCCAGTACTTC,CASSQPQTGEKPETQYF
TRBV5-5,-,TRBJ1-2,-,TGTGCCAGCAGCTTGGGCGGGAGCGGGGGGAGGTATAACTATGGCTACACCTTC,CASSLGGSGGRYNYGYTF
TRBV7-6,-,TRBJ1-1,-,TGTGCCAGCAGCTTTCCGGGGCAGAACACTGAAGCTTTCTTT,CASSFPGQNTEAFF